Listed below are T cell receptor beta chains from one sample, sequenced in a study of cytomegalovirus exposure and HLA in healthy donors. Sequencing used immunoSEQ multiplex PCR; TCRdb keeps in-frame clones, though not all of them. The sample contains 100,000 to 150,000 clones, 65% to 80% of which appear only once. Sequenced material: PBMCs. These receptor sequences come from a woman aged 40 to 55 in good health and CMV-seropositive. The CDR3 runs from the conserved cysteine through the conserved F or W. D genes are given only for firm matches. Expanded clones get a size class; other rows say once, few or many, or leave the size out.

>few|TRBV19|TRBD1|TRBJ2-5
CASSIQRRDRGQETQYF
TGTGCCAGTAGTATTCAGCGCCGGGACAGGGGCCAAGAGACCCAGTACTTC
>NA|TRBV7-2|TRBD2|TRBJ2-1
CASSLPGVAGVNEQFF
TGTGCCAGCAGCTTACCAGGGGTAGCGGGGGTCAATGAGCAGTTCTTC
>NA|TRBV19|NA|TRBJ1-1
CASSIVYWARQGTIGTEAFF
TGTGCCAGTAGTATAGTGTATTGGGCTCGGCAGGGGACGATTGGGACTGAAGCTTTCTTT
>few|TRBV6-1|NA|TRBJ1-1
CASSETTGLGTEAFF
TGTGCCAGCAGTGAAACTACAGGGCTTGGCACTGAAGCTTTCTTT
>few|TRBV5-6|TRBD2|TRBJ2-1
CASSLTSGPYNEQFF
TGTGCCAGCAGCCTAACTAGCGGACCTTACAATGAGCAGTTCTTC
>few|TRBV5-1|NA|TRBJ2-7
CASSPRESGHEQYF
TGCGCCAGCAGCCCGAGAGAGAGCGGCCACGAGCAGTACTTC
>NA|TRBV7-9|TRBD1|TRBJ2-7
CASSLGQGISYEQYF
TGTGCCAGCAGCCTAGGACAGGGGATTTCCTACGAGCAGTACTTC
>NA|TRBV11-2|TRBD1|TRBJ1-1
CASSLVGQGDGAFF
TGTGCCAGCAGCTTAGTAGGACAGGGGGACGGAGCTTTCTTT
>NA|TRBV28|NA|TRBJ1-1
CASSFSQWAREAFF
TGTGCCAGCAGTTTTTCGCAGTGGGCCAGAGAAGCTTTCTTT
>once|TRBV7-9|TRBD1|TRBJ1-2
CASSFPDREGGYTF
TGTGCCAGCAGCTTTCCGGACAGGGAGGGTGGCTACACCTTC
>NA|TRBV9|TRBD1|TRBJ1-1
CASSVTPGQDTFF
TGTGCCAGCAGCGTAACTCCGGGACAGGATACTTTCTTT
>few|TRBV7-9|NA|TRBJ1-1
CSSTLVNTEAFF
TGTTCCAGCACTCTCGTAAACACTGAAGCTTTCTTT
>NA|TRBV27|NA|TRBJ1-1
CASSFLAGPEAFF
TGTGCCAGCAGTTTTTTGGCGGGCCCTGAAGCTTTCTTT
>NA|TRBV18|TRBD1|TRBJ1-1
CASSPYRGLMNTEAFF
TGTGCCAGCTCACCCTACAGGGGTCTAATGAACACTGAAGCTTTCTTT
>NA|TRBV5-4|NA|TRBJ1-1
CASSLSGVRLTEAFF
TGTGCCAGCAGCTTGTCGGGGGTTCGGCTCACTGAAGCTTTCTTT
>once|TRBV7-9|NA|TRBJ2-1
CASALPGELFF
TGTGCCAGCGCTTTGCCGGGGGAGCTGTTCTTC
>NA|TRBV7-9|NA|TRBJ1-1
CASSFRAEAFF
TGTGCCAGCAGCTTCCGGGCTGAAGCTTTCTTT
>NA|TRBV7-8|TRBD2|TRBJ2-5
CASSPGLAGGRETQYF
TGTGCCAGCAGCCCCGGACTAGCGGGGGGGCGCGAGACCCAGTACTTC
>NA|TRBV9|NA|TRBJ2-1
CASSVALALNNEQFF
TGTGCCAGCAGCGTAGCACTAGCACTGAACAATGAGCAGTTCTTC
>NA|TRBV11-3|TRBD2|TRBJ2-1
CASSPGGLYNEQFF
TGTGCCAGCAGCCCGGGGGGTTTATACAATGAGCAGTTCTTC
>NA|TRBV6-6|NA|TRBJ2-7
CASSGQGSYEQYF
TGTGCCAGCAGTGGTCAGGGGTCCTACGAGCAGTACTTC
>NA|TRBV21-1|NA|TRBJ1-1
CASSKRYTGSPEAFF
TGTGCCAGCAGCAAACGATATACAGGGTCACCTGAAGCTTTCTTT
>few|TRBV19|NA|TRBJ2-7
CASSIWGGPDEQYF
TGTGCCAGTAGTATTTGGGGGGGGCCGGACGAGCAGTACTTC
>NA|TRBV6-5|NA|TRBJ2-7
CASSLDLSYEQYF
TGTGCCAGCAGTCTAGACCTATCCTACGAGCAGTACTTC
>few|TRBV2|NA|TRBJ1-6
CASSGGQGGSPLHF
TGTGCCAGCAGTGGTGGGCAGGGCGGTTCACCCCTCCACTTT
>NA|TRBV28|TRBD2|TRBJ2-7
CASAAGTSNEQYF
TGTGCCAGCGCCGCCGGGACTAGCAACGAGCAGTACTTC
>few|TRBV5-1|TRBD1|TRBJ1-2
CASKFGQGYGYTF
TGCGCCAGCAAGTTTGGACAGGGATATGGCTACACCTTC
>NA|TRBV27|NA|TRBJ2-7
CASSHLPGYEQYF
TGTGCCAGCAGTCACCTCCCGGGGTACGAGCAGTACTTC
>NA|TRBV7-2|NA|TRBJ2-7
CASSRSGKAEQYF
TGTGCCAGCAGCCGATCAGGAAAGGCCGAGCAGTACTTC
>NA|TRBV6-1|NA|TRBJ2-2
CASSELRFTGELFF
TGTGCCAGCAGTGAACTTCGGTTCACCGGGGAGCTGTTTTTT
>NA|TRBV6-5|NA|TRBJ1-1
CASERDTRLEAFF
TGTGCCAGCGAGCGGGACACTCGGTTAGAAGCTTTCTTT
>NA|TRBV9|NA|TRBJ1-1
CASSAKHYTEAFF
TGTGCCAGCAGCGCCAAGCATTACACTGAAGCTTTCTTT
>few|TRBV19|NA|TRBJ1-2
CASRSGRTNYGYTF
TGTGCCAGTAGAAGCGGACGAACTAACTATGGCTACACCTTC
>NA|TRBV9|NA|TRBJ2-1
CASSVVGISGVNEQFF
TGTGCCAGCAGCGTAGTAGGAATTTCAGGGGTAAATGAGCAGTTCTTC
>NA|TRBV28|NA|TRBJ1-5
CASSFRGSGQPQHF
TGTGCCAGCAGTTTCCGGGGGTCCGGTCAGCCCCAGCATTTT
>NA|TRBV9|NA|TRBJ1-1
CASSVLETTEAFF
TGTGCCAGCAGCGTTCTGGAGACTACTGAAGCTTTCTTT
>NA|TRBV25-1|NA|TRBJ2-1
CASSDTSTYNEQFF
TGTGCCAGCTCGGACACCAGTACCTACAATGAGCAGTTCTTC
>NA|TRBV28|TRBD1|TRBJ1-5
CASSFSGTGSNQPQHF
TGTGCCAGCAGTTTTTCGGGGACAGGGAGCAATCAGCCCCAGCATTTT
>few|TRBV10-3|NA|TRBJ2-5
CAISVQAFQETQYF
TGTGCCATCAGTGTACAGGCGTTTCAAGAGACCCAGTACTTC
>few|TRBV6-1|TRBD1|TRBJ1-2
CASNNEGQGGYGYTF
TGTGCCAGCAACAATGAAGGACAGGGCGGATATGGCTACACCTTC
>NA|TRBV7-9|TRBD1|TRBJ1-5
CASSLAGGGQPQHF
TGTGCCAGCAGCTTAGCAGGGGGCGGTCAGCCCCAGCATTTT
>few|TRBV6-1|NA|TRBJ2-6
CASSELASGANVLTF
TGTGCCAGCAGTGAACTGGCCTCTGGGGCCAACGTCCTGACTTTC